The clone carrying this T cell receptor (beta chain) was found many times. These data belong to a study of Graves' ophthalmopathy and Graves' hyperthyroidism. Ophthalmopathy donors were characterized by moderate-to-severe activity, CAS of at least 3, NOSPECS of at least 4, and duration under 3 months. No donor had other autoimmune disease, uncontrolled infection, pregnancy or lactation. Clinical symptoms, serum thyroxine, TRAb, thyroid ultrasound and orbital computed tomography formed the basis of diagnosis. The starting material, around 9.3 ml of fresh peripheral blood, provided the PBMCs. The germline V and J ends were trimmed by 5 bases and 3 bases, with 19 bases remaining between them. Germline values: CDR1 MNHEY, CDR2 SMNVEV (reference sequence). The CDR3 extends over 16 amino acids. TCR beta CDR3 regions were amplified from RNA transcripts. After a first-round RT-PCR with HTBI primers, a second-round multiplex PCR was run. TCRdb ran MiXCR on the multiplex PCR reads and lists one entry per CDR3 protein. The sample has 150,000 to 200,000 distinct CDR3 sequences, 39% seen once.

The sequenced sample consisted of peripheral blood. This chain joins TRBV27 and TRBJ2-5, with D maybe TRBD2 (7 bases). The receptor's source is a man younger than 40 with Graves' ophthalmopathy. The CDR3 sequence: CASSRWQGRGEETQYF. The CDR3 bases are TGTGCCAGCAGTCGGTGGCAGGGGAGGGGGGAAGAGACCCAGTACTTC.